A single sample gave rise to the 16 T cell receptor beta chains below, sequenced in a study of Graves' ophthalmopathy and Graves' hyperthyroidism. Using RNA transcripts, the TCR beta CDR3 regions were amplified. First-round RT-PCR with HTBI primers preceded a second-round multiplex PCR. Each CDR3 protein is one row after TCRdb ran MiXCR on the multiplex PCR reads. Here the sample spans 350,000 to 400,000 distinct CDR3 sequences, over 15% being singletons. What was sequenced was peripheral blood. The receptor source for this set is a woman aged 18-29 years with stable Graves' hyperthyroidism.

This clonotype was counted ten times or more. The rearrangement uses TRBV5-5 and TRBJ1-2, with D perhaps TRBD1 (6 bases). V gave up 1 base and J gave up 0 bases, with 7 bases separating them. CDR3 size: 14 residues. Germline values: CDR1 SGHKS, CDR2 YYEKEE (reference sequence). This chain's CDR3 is CASSLNRANYGYTF. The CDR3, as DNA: TGTGCCAGCAGCTTGAACAGGGCTAACTATGGCTACACCTTC. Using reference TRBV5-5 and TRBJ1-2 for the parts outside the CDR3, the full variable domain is DAGVTQSPTHLIKTRGQQVTLRCSPISGHKSVSWYQQVLGQGPQFIFQYYEKEERGRGNFPDRFSARQFPNYSSELNVNALLLGDSALYLCASSLNRANYGYTFGSGTRLTVV.

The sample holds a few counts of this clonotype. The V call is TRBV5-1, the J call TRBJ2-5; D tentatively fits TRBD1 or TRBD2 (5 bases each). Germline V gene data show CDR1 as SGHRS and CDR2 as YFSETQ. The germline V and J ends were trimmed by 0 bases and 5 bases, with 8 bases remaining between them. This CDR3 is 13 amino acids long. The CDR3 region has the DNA TGCGCCAGCAGCTTGGAAGGGACGGAGACCCAGTACTTC. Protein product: CASSLEGTETQYF.

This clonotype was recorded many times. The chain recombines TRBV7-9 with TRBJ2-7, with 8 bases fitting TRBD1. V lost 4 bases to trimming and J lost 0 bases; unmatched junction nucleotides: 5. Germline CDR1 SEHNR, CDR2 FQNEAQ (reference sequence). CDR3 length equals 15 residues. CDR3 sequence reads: CASSSGQVGSYEQYF. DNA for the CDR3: TGTGCCAGCAGCTCGGGACAGGTGGGCTCCTACGAGCAGTACTTC. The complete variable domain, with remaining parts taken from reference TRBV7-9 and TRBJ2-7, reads DTGVSQNPRHKITKRGQNVTFRCDPISEHNRLYWYRQTLGQGPEFLTYFQNEAQLEKSRLLSDRFSAERPKGSFSTLEIQRTEQGDSAMYLCASSSGQVGSYEQYFGPGTRLTVT.

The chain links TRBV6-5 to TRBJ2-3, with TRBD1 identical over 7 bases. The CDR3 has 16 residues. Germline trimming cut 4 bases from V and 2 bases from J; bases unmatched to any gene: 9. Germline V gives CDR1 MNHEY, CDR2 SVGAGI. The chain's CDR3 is CASSSTGTVFTDTQYF. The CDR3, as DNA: TGTGCCAGCAGTTCCACCGGGACAGTCTTCACAGATACGCAGTATTTT.

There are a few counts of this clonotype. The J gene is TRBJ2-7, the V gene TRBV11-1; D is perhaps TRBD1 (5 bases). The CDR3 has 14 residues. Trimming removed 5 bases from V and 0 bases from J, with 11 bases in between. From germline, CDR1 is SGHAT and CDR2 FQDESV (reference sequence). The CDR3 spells CASSPRQLSYEQYF. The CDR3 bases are TGTGCCAGCAGCCCCCGACAGCTCTCCTACGAGCAGTACTTC. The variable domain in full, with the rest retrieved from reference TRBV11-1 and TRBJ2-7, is EAEVAQSPRYKITEKSQAVAFWCDPISGHATLYWYRQILGQGPELLVQFQDESVVDDSQLPKDRFSAERLKGVDSTLKIQPAELGDSAMYLCASSPRQLSYEQYFGPGTRLTVT.

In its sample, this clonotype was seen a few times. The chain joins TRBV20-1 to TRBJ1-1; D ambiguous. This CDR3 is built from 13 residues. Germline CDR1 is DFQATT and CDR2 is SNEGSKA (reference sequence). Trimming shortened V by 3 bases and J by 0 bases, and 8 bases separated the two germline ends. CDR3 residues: CSASEGLNTEAFF. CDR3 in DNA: TGCAGTGCTAGCGAGGGTTTGAACACTGAAGCTTTCTTT.

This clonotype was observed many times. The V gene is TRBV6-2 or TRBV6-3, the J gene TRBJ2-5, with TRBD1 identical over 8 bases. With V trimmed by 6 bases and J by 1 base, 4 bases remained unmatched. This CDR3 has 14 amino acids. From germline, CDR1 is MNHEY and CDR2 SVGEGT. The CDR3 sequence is CASRRGTGQETQYF. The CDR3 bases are TGTGCCAGCAGACGGGGGACAGGCCAAGAGACCCAGTACTTC.

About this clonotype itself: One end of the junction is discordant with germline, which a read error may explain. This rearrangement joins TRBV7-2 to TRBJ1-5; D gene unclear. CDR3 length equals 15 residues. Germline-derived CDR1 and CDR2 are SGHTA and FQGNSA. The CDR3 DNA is TGTGCCAGCAGCTTAGGACGGCTTAGCAATCAGCCCCAGGATTTT. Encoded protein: CASSLGRLSNQPQDF.

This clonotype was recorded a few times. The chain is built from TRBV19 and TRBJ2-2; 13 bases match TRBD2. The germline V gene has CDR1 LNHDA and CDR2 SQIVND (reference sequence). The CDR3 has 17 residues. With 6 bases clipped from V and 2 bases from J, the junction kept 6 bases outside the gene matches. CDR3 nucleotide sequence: TGTGCCAGTAGATCCGGGACTAGCGGGGTTAACACCGGGGAGCTGTTTTTT. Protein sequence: CASRSGTSGVNTGELFF.

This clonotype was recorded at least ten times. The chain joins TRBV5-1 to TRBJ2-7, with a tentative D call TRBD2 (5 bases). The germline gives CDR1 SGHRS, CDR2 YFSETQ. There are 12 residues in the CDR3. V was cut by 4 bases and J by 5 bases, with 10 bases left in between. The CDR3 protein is CASSTPGNEQYF. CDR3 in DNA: TGCGCCAGCAGCACCCCGGGGAACGAGCAGTACTTC.

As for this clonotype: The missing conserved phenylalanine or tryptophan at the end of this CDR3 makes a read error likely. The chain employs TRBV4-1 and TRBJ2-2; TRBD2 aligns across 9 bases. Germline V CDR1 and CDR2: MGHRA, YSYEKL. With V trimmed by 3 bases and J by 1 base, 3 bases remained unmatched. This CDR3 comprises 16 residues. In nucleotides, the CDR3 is TGCGCCAGCAGCCACGGACTAGCGAGGAACACCGGGGAGCTGTTTGTT. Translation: CASSHGLARNTGELFV.

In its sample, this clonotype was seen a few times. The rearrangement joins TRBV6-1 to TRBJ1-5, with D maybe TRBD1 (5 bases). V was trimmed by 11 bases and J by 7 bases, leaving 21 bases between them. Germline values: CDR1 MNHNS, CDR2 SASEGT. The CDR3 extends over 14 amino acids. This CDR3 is CAGGTGTTLQPQHF. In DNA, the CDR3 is TGTGCCGGCGGGACGGGGACGACCCTCCAGCCCCAGCATTTT.

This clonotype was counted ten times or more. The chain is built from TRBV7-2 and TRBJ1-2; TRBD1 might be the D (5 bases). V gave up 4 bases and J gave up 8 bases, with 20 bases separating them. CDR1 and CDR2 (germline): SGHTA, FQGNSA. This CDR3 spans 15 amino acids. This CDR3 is CASSSRFPGESGYTF. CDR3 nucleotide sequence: TGTGCCAGCAGCTCACGTTTTCCGGGGGAGTCCGGCTACACCTTC. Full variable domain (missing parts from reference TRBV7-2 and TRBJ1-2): GAGVSQSPSNKVTEKGKDVELRCDPISGHTALYWYRQSLGQGLEFLIYFQGNSAPDKSGLPSDRFSAERTGGSVSTLTIQRTQQEDSAVYLCASSSRFPGESGYTFGSGTRLTVV.

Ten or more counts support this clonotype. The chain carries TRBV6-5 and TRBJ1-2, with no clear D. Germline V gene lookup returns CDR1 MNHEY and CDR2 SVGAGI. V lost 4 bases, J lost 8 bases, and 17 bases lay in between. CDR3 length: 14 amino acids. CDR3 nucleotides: TGTGCCAGCAGTTTTATGGGCAGGTCGAAGGGCTACACCTTC. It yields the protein CASSFMGRSKGYTF.

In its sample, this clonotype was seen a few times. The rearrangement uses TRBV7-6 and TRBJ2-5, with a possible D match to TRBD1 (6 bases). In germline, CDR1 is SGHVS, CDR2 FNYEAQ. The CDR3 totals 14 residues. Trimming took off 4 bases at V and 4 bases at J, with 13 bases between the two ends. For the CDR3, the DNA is TGTGCCAGCAGCTCAGGACAGCCCGGAGAGACCCAGTACTTC. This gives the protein CASSSGQPGETQYF.

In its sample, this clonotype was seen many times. CDR3 bases: TGTGCCACCAGTGAAGGTGGGAATCAGCCCCAGCATTTT. Amino acid sequence: CATSEGGNQPQHF. This chain uses TRBV24-1 with TRBJ1-5, with unresolved D. CDR3 size: 13 residues. CDR1 and CDR2 (germline): KGHDR, SFDVKD. The ends were cut back, 4 bases at V and 4 bases at J, with 7 bases in the middle.